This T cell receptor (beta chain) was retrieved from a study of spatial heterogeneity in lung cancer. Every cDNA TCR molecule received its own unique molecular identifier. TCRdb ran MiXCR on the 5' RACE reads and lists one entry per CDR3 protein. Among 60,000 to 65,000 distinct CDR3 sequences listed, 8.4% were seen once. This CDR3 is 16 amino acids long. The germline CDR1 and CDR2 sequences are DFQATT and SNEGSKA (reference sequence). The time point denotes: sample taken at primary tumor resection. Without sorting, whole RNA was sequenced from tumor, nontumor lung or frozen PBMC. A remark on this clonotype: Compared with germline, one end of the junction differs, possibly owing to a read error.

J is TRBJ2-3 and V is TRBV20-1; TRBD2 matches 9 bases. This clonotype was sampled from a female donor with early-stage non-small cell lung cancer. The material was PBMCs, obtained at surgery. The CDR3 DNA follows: TGCAGTGCTAGTGGCGGCACGGCGGGAGGGCCAGATATGCAGTATTTT. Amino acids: CSASGGTAGGPDMQYF.